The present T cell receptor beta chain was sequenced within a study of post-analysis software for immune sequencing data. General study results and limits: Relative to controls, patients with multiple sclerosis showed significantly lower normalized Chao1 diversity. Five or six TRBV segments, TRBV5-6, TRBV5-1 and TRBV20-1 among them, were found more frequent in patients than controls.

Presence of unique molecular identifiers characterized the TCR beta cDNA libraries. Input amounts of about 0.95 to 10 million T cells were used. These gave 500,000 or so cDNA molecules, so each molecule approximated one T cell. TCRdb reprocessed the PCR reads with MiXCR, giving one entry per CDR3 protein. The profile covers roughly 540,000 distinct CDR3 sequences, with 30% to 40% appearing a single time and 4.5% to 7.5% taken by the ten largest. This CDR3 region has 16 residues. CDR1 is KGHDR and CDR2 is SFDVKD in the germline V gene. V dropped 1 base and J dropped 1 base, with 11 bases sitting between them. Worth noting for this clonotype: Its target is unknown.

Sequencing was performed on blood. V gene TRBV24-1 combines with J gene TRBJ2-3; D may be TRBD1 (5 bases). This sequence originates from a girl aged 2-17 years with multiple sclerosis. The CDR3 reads CATSDFKGLGTDTQYF. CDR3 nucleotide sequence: TGTGCCACCAGTGATTTCAAGGGGCTGGGCACAGATACGCAGTATTTT.